This T cell receptor beta chain was recorded in a study of CD8+CD57+ T cells in acquired aplastic anemia. The overall study: Isolated CD4+ and CD8+ cells, once sorted, yielded DNA averaging 3.2 ug.

This clonotype was counted a few times. Template material for TCR beta VDJ and CDR3 profiling consisted of genomic DNA. TCRdb processed the reads anew with MiXCR; each CDR3 protein has one entry. Among a few hundred thousand distinct CDR3 sequences listed, 55% to 70% were seen once. Germline trimming cut 0 bases from V and 2 bases from J; bases unmatched to any gene: 3. The CDR3 has 15 residues. CDR1 is SGDLS and CDR2 is YYNGEE in the germline V gene. The chain is built from TRBV9 and TRBJ2-5, with 8 bases matching TRBD1. This receptor was obtained from a human donor in good health, serving as a control. What was sequenced was sorted CD4+, CD8+, or CD8+CD57+ T cells (not recorded which) from PBMCs. CDR3 DNA sequence: TGTGCCAGCAGCGTAGTACAGGGGGGACAAGAGACCCAGTACTTC. This sequence encodes CASSVVQGGQETQYF. Full variable domain (outside the CDR3, taken from reference TRBV9 and TRBJ2-5): DSGVTQTPKHLITATGQRVTLRCSPRSGDLSVYWYQQSLDQGLQFLIQYYNGEERAKGNILERFSAQQFPDLHSELNLSSLELGDSALYFCASSVVQGGQETQYFGPGTRLLVL.